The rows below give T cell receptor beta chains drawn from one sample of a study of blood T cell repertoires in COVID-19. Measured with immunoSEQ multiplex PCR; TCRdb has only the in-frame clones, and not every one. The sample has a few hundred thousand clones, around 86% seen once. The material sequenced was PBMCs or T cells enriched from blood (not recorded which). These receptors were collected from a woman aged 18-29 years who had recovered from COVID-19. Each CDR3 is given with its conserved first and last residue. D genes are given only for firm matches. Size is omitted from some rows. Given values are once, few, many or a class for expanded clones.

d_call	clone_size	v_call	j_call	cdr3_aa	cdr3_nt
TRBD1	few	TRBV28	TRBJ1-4	CASSFDGTGQNEKLFF	TGTGCCAGCAGTTTCGACGGGACAGGGCAAAATGAAAAACTGTTTTTT
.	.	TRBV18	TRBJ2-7	CASSEVTGSYEQYF	TGTGCCAGCTCAGAAGTAACAGGCTCGTACGAGCAGTACTTC
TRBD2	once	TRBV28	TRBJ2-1	CASSLGTGGGSYNEQFF	TGTGCCAGCAGTTTAGGGACGGGAGGGGGCTCCTACAATGAGCAGTTCTTC
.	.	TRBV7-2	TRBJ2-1	CASSLMRQFANEQFF	TGTGCCAGCAGCTTAATGAGACAGTTCGCCAATGAGCAGTTCTTC
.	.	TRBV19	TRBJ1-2	CASSIEPYGGYGYTF	TGTGCCAGTAGTATTGAGCCTTATGGTGGCTATGGCTACACCTTC
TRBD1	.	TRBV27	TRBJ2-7	CASSSGQGAPYEQYF	TGTGCCAGCAGTAGCGGACAGGGGGCCCCCTACGAGCAGTACTTC
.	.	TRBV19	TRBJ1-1	CASIRQGYEEAFF	TGTGCCAGTATCCGGCAGGGTTATGAAGAAGCTTTCTTT
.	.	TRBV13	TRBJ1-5	CASSRGNQPQHF	TGTGCCAGCAGCCGAGGGAATCAGCCCCAGCATTTT
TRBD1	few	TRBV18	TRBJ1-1	CASSPGGTGGWVTEAFF	TGTGCCAGCTCACCAGGCGGGACAGGGGGTTGGGTCACTGAAGCTTTCTTT
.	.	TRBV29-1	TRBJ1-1	CSVAQGKHTEAFF	TGCAGCGTTGCACAGGGTAAACACACTGAAGCTTTCTTT